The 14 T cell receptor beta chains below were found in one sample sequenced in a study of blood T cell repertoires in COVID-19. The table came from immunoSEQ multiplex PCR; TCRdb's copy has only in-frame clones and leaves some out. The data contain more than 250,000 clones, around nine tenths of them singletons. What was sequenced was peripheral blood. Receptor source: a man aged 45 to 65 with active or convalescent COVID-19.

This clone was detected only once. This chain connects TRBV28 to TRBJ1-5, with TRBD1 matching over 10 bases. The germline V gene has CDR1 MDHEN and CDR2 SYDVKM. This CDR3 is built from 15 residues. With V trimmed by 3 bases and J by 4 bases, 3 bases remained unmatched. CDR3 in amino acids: CASSFGDRGNQPQHF. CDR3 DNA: TGTGCCAGCAGTTTTGGGGACAGGGGAAATCAGCCCCAGCATTTT.

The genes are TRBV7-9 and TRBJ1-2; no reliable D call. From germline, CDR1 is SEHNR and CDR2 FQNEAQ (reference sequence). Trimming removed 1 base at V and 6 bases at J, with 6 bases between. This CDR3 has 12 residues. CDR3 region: CASSLVRDGYTF. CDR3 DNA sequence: TGTGCCAGCAGCTTAGTGAGAGATGGCTACACCTTC.

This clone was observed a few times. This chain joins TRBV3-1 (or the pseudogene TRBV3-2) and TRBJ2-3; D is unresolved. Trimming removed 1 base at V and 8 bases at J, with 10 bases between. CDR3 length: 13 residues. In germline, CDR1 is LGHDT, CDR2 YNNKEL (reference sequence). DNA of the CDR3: TGTGCCAGCAGCCAAGTTGGAGTTGTTACGCAGTATTTT. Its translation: CASSQVGVVTQYF.

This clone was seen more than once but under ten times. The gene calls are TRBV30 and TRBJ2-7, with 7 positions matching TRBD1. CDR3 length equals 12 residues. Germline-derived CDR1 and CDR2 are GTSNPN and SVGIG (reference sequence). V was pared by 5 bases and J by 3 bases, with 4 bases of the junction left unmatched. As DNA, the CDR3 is TGTGCCTGGGGGGACAGTGACTACGAGCAGTACTTC. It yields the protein CAWGDSDYEQYF.

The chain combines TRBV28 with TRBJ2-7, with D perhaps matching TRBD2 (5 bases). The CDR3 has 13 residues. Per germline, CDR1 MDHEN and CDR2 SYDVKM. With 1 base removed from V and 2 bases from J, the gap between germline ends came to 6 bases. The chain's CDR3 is CASSLSGAYEQYF. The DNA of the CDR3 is TGTGCCAGCAGTTTATCCGGGGCCTACGAGCAGTACTTC.

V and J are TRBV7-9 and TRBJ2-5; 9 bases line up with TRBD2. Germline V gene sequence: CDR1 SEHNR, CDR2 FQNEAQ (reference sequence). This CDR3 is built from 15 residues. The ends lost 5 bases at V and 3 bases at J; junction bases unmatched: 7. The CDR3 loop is CASSTALAGEETQYF. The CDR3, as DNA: TGTGCCAGCAGCACCGCACTAGCGGGCGAAGAGACCCAGTACTTC.

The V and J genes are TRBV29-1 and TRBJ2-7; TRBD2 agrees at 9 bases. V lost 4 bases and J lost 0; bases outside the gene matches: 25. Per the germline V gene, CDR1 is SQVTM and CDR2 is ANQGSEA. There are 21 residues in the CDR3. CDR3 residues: CSVAPNTPGQLSSGDSYEQYF. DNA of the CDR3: TGCAGCGTTGCCCCTAACACCCCGGGACAGCTTTCTAGCGGGGACTCCTACGAGCAGTACTTC.

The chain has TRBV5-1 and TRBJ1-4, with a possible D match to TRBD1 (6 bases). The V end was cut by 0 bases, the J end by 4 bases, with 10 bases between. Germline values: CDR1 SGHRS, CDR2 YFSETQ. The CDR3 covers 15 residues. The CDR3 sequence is CASSLGQVHNEKLFF. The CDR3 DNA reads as TGCGCCAGCAGCTTGGGACAGGTCCATAATGAAAAACTGTTTTTT.

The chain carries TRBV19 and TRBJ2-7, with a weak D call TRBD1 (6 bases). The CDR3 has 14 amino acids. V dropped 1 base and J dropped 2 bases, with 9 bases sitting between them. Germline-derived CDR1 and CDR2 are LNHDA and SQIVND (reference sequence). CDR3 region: CASSIAGGTYEQYF. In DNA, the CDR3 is TGTGCCAGTAGTATAGCTGGGGGCACCTACGAGCAGTACTTC. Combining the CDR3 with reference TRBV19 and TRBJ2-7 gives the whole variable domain DGGITQSPKYLFRKEGQNVTLSCEQNLNHDAMYWYRQDPGQGLRLIYYSQIVNDFQKGDIAEGYSVSREKKESFPLTVTSAQKNPTAFYLCASSIAGGTYEQYFGPGTRLTVT.

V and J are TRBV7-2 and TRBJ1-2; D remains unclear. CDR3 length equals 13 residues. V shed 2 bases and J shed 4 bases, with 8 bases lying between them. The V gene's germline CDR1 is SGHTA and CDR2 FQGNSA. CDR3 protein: CASSLYSLYGYTF. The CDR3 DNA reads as TGTGCCAGCAGCTTATACAGCCTCTATGGCTACACCTTC.

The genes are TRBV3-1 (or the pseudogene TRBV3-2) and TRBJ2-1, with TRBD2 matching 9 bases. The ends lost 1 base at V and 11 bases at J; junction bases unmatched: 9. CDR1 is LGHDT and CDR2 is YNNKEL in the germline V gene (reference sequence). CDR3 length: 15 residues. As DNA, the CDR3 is TGTGCCAGCAGCCAAGCGGCTAGCGGGGTCCCTAAGCAGTTCTTC. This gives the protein CASSQAASGVPKQFF.

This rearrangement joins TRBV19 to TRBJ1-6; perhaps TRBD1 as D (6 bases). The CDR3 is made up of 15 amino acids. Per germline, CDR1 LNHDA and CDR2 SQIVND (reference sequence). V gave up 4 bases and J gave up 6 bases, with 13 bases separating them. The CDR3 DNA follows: TGTGCCAGTAGTACCGACAGGTCGTCTAATTCACCCCTCCACTTT. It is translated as CASSTDRSSNSPLHF. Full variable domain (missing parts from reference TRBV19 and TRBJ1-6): DGGITQSPKYLFRKEGQNVTLSCEQNLNHDAMYWYRQDPGQGLRLIYYSQIVNDFQKGDIAEGYSVSREKKESFPLTVTSAQKNPTAFYLCASSTDRSSNSPLHFGNGTRLTVT.

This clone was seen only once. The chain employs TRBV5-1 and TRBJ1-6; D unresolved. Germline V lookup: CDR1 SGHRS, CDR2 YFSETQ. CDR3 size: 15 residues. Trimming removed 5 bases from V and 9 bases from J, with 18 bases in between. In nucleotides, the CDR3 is TGCGCCAGCAGTTCCCCGGACTACATAAGTTCACCCCTCCACTTT. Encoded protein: CASSSPDYISSPLHF.

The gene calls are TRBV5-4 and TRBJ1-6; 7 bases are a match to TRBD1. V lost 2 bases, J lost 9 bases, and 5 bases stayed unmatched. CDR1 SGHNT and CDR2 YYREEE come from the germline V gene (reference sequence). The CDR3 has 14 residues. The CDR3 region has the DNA TGTGCCAGCAGCTTTACAGGGGAGAGTTCACCCCTCCACTTT. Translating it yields CASSFTGESSPLHF.